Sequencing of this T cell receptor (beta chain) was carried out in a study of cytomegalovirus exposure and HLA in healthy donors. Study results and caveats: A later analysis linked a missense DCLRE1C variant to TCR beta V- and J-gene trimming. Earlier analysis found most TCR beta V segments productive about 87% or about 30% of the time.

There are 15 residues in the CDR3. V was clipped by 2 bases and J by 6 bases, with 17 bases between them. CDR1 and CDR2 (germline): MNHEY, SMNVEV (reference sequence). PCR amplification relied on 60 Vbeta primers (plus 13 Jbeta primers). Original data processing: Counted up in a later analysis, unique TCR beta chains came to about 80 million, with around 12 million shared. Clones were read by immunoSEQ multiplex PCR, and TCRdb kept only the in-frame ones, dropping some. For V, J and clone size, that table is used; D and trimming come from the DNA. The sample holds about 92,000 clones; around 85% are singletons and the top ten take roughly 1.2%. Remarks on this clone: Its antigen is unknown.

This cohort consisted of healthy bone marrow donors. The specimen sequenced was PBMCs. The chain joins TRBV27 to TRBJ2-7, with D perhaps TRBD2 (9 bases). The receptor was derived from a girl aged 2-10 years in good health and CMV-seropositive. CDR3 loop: CASSLQGAREGEQYF. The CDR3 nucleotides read TGTGCCAGCAGTTTACAGGGGGCGCGGGAGGGCGAGCAGTACTTC.